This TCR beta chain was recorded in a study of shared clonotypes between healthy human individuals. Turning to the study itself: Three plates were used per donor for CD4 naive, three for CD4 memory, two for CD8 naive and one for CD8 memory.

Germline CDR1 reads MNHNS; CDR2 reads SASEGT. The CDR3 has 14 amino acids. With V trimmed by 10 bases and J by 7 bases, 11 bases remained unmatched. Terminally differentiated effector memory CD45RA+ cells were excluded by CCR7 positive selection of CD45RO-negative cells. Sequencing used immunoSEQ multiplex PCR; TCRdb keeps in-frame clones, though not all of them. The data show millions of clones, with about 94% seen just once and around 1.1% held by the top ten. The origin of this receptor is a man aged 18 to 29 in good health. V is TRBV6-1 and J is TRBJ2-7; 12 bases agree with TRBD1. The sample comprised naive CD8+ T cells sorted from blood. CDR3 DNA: TGTGCCACTTGGGGGACAGGGGGCGCGGAGGAGCAGTACTTC. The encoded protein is CATWGTGGAEEQYF.